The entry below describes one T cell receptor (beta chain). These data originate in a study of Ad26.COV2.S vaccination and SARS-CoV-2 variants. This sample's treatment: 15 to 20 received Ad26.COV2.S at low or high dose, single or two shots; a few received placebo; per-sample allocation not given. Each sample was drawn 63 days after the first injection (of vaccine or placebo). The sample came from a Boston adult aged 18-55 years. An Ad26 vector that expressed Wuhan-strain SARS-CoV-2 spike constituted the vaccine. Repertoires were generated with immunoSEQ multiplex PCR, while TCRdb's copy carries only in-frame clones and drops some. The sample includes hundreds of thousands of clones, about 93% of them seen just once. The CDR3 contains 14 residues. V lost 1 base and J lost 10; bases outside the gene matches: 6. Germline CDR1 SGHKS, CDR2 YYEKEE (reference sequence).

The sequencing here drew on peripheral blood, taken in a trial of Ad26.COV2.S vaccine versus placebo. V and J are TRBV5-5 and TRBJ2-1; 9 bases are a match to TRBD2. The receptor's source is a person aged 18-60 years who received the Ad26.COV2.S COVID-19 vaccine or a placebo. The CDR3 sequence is CASSLWREGREQFF. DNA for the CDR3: TGTGCCAGCAGCTTGTGGCGGGAGGGCCGGGAGCAGTTCTTC.